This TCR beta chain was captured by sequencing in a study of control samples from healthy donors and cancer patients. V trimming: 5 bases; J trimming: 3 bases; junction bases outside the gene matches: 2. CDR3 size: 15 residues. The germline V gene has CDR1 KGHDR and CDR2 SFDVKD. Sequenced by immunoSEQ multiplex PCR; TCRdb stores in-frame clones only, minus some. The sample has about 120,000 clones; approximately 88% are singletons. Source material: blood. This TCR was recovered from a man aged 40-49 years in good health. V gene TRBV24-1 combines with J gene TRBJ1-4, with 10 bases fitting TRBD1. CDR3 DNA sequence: TGTGCCACCAGTGTCGGGACAGGGGCTAATGAAAAACTGTTTTTT. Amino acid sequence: CATSVGTGANEKLFF.